Each of the 18 T cell receptor beta chains below was sequenced from the same sample in a study of siplizumab effects on memory and regulatory T cells. Here immunoSEQ multiplex PCR was the method, and the copy in TCRdb shows in-frame clones only, minus some. The data contain 9,300 or so clones, 55% to 75% of them singletons. The sample consisted of effector memory CD8+ T cells sorted from blood. The subset was: unstimulated CD8+ effector memory T cells. The receptor source for this set is a human donor in good health.

V is TRBV7-3 and J is TRBJ2-7; possibly TRBD1 or TRBD2 for D (5 bases each). The CDR3 has 13 amino acids. CDR1 SGHTA and CDR2 FQGTGA come from the germline V gene. V was cut by 7 bases and J by 6 bases, with 16 bases left in between. CDR3 bases: TGTGCCAGCAACCTTGACGGGGCTGGCGAGCAGTACTTC. As protein: CASNLDGAGEQYF. Full variable domain (rest looked up from reference TRBV7-3 and TRBJ2-7): GAGVSQTPSNKVTEKGKYVELRCDPISGHTALYWYRQSLGQGPEFLIYFQGTGAADDSGLPNDRFFAVRPEGSVSTLKIQRTERGDSAVYLCASNLDGAGEQYFGPGTRLTVT.

This clone is termed medium-sized. The gene calls are TRBV6-4 and TRBJ2-7, with TRBD1 matching 9 bases. The germline gives CDR1 MRHNA, CDR2 SNTAGT. This CDR3 has 15 residues. V was pared by 6 bases and J by 5 bases, with 11 bases of the junction left unmatched. CDR3: CASRENGTGTDEQYF. The CDR3 region has the DNA TGTGCCAGCAGGGAAAACGGGACAGGGACCGACGAGCAGTACTTC.

CDR3 sequence (DNA): TGTGCCAGTAAGAAGGACAACTCCTACGAGCAGTACTTC. Amino acids: CASKKDNSYEQYF. This rearrangement joins TRBV19 to TRBJ2-7; D might be TRBD1 (5 bases). V gave up 7 bases and J gave up 0 bases, with 10 bases separating them. Germline lookup yields CDR1 LNHDA and CDR2 SQIVND (reference sequence). The CDR3 has 13 residues.

CDR3 protein: CASSLPVASNYGYTF. The CDR3, as DNA: TGTGCCAGCTCACTCCCGGTGGCTTCTAACTATGGCTACACCTTC. This chain joins TRBV18 and TRBJ1-2; D is unresolved. The CDR3 consists of 15 residues. Germline V CDR1 and CDR2: KGHSH, LQKENI. V was pared by 4 bases and J by 0 bases, with 12 bases between.

The chain employs TRBV5-6 and TRBJ1-5; possible D gene TRBD1, 5 bases. Trimming took off 0 bases at V and 7 bases at J, with 14 bases between the two ends. CDR3 length: 15 residues. Germline CDR1 is SGHDT and CDR2 is YYEEEE. This CDR3 is CASSLAGGSGQPQHF. The CDR3 DNA follows: TGTGCCAGCAGCTTGGCCGGGGGATCAGGACAGCCCCAGCATTTT.

The chain has TRBV4-1 and TRBJ2-2; maybe TRBD1 (6 bases). The germline V gene encodes CDR1 MGHRA and CDR2 YSYEKL. The CDR3 covers 16 residues. Trimming took 1 base from V and 4 from J, leaving 13 bases between them. This CDR3 reads CASSQGIYRATGELFF. In DNA form, the CDR3 reads TGCGCCAGCAGCCAAGGAATCTACAGGGCCACCGGGGAGCTGTTTTTT.

V gene TRBV27 combines with J gene TRBJ1-2; TRBD1 aligns across 9 bases. After removal of 4 bases from V and 8 bases from J, the junction contained 11 bases not matched to a gene. This CDR3 comprises 15 residues. Germline V CDR1 and CDR2: MNHEY, SMNVEV (reference sequence). The CDR3 loop reads CASSSLDRGGYGYTF. The CDR3 bases are TGTGCCAGCAGTTCCCTGGACAGGGGAGGTTACGGCTACACCTTC.

The rearrangement joins TRBV7-9 to TRBJ2-1, with TRBD2 identical over 14 bases. J lost 6 bases, V lost 5 bases, and 6 bases had no gene match. Germline V lookup: CDR1 SEHNR, CDR2 FQNEAQ (reference sequence). The CDR3 contains 16 residues. The CDR3 sequence is CASSQDGTSGSNEQFF. Here the CDR3 DNA reads TGTGCCAGCAGCCAAGATGGGACTAGCGGGAGCAATGAGCAGTTCTTC.

The chain recombines TRBV14 with TRBJ2-7; 11 nucleotides agree with TRBD2. CDR1 SGHDN and CDR2 FVKESK come from the germline V gene. The CDR3 contains 17 residues. V was pared by 0 bases and J by 3 bases, with 7 bases of the junction left unmatched. The chain's CDR3 is CASSQDWELAGDYEQYF. The DNA of the CDR3 is TGTGCCAGCAGCCAAGATTGGGAACTAGCGGGAGACTACGAGCAGTACTTC.

In this sample, this clone turned up a few times. The J gene is TRBJ2-7, the V gene TRBV7-9; D may correspond to TRBD1 or TRBD2 (6 bases each). This CDR3 has 14 amino acids. V was trimmed by 5 bases and J by 0 bases, leaving 11 bases between them. Looked up from germline, CDR1 is SEHNR and CDR2 is FQNEAQ (reference sequence). For the CDR3, the DNA is TGTGCCAGCAGCCCACAGGGAGGCTCCTACGAGCAGTACTTC. It yields the protein CASSPQGGSYEQYF.

The chain recombines TRBV11-3 with TRBJ2-3; 8 nucleotides align to TRBD2. The CDR3 length is 17 residues. The J segment lost 1 base and the V segment lost 5 bases, leaving 11 bases of the junction unmatched. Germline CDR1 SGHNT, CDR2 YENEEA. CDR3 bases: TGTGCCAGCAGCCCCGGAGAGCGGGGGTCTGGCACAGATACGCAGTATTTT. It yields the protein CASSPGERGSGTDTQYF.

This rearrangement joins TRBV7-8 to TRBJ2-6; D may correspond to TRBD1 or TRBD2 (5 bases each). Germline CDR1 SGHVS, CDR2 FQNEAQ. This CDR3 comprises 14 residues. The CDR3 here is CAIRKTGTANVLTF. In nucleotides, the CDR3 is TGTGCTATACGTAAGACTGGGACGGCCAACGTCCTGACTTTC. Using reference TRBV7-8 and TRBJ2-6 for the parts outside the CDR3, the full variable domain is GAGVSQSPRYKVAKRGQDVALRCDPISGHVSLFWYQQALGQGPEFLTYFQNEAQLDKSGLPSDRFFAERPEGSVSTLKIQRTQQEDSAVYLCAIRKTGTANVLTFGAGSRLTVL.

This clone came up a few times. This chain joins TRBV29-1 and TRBJ1-5; 9 bases are a match to TRBD1. The germline V gene has CDR1 SQVTM and CDR2 ANQGSEA. V was clipped by 5 bases and J by 7 bases; unmatched bases: 6. CDR3 size: 13 residues. The CDR3 sequence is CSVRDRESQPQHF. CDR3 DNA: TGCAGCGTTCGGGACAGGGAATCGCAGCCCCAGCATTTT.

V and J are TRBV5-3 and TRBJ2-5; D is ambiguous. TRBV5-3 is marked as an open reading frame, function uncertain. Trimming took off 8 bases at V and 4 bases at J, with 18 bases between the two ends. CDR3 size: 14 residues. As DNA, the CDR3 is TGTGCCAGCACCCCTGTTGAAGAGGCAGAGACCCAGTACTTC. Its translation is CASTPVEEAETQYF.

The chain combines TRBV6-5 with TRBJ2-5, with 13 bases aligning to TRBD2. From germline, CDR1 is MNHEY and CDR2 SVGAGI. The ends lost 6 bases at V and 4 bases at J; junction bases unmatched: 5. The CDR3 length is 15 residues. DNA for the CDR3: TGTGCCAGCAGAATACTAGCGGGAGGGCCAGAGACCCAGTACTTC. Amino acid sequence: CASRILAGGPETQYF.

The rearrangement joins TRBV7-9 to TRBJ1-4, with D hard to call. This CDR3 is built from 11 residues. With 5 bases removed from V and 8 bases from J, the gap between germline ends came to 6 bases. CDR1 and CDR2 (germline): SEHNR, FQNEAQ (reference sequence). CDR3 nucleotides: TGTGCCAGCAGCCCGGGCGAAAAACTGTTTTTT. The encoded protein is CASSPGEKLFF.

The chain links TRBV19 to TRBJ2-5; D not resolved. The CDR3 runs 13 residues. Germline lookup yields CDR1 LNHDA and CDR2 SQIVND (reference sequence). Between the trimmed V and J ends, which lost 3 bases and 5 bases, there was a span of 10 bases. CDR3 loop: CASSIWIGETQYF. The CDR3, as DNA: TGTGCCAGTAGTATTTGGATTGGGGAGACCCAGTACTTC.

J is TRBJ2-6 and V is TRBV6-1; D not resolved. Trimming took off 1 base at V and 0 bases at J, with 4 bases between the two ends. This CDR3 has 15 amino acids. Germline V lookup: CDR1 MNHNS, CDR2 SASEGT. The CDR3: CASSEDSSGANVLTF. CDR3 DNA sequence: TGTGCCAGCAGTGAAGACAGCTCTGGGGCCAACGTCCTGACTTTC.